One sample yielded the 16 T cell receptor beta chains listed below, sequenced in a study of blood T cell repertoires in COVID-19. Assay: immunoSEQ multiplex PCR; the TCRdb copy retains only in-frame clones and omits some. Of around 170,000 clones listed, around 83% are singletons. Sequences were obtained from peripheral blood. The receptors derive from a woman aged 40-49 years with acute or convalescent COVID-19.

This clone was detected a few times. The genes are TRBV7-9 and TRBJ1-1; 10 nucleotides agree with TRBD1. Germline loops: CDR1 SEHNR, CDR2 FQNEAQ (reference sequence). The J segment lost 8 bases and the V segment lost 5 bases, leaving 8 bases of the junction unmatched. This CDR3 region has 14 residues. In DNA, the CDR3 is TGTGCCAGCAGCCCCCGGACAGGGGGTGTCGAAGCTTTCTTT. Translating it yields CASSPRTGGVEAFF.

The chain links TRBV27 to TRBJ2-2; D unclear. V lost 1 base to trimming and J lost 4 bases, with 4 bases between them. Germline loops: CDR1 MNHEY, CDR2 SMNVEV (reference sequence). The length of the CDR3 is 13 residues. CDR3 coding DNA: TGTGCCAGCAGTTTATTATCCACCGGGGAGCTGTTTTTT. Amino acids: CASSLLSTGELFF.

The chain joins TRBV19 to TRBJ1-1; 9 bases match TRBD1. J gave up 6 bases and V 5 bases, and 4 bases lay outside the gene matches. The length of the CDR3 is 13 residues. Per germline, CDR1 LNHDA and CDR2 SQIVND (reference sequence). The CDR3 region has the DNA TGTGCCAGTAGTGAACAGGGGGCTGCTGAAGCTTTCTTT. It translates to CASSEQGAAEAFF.

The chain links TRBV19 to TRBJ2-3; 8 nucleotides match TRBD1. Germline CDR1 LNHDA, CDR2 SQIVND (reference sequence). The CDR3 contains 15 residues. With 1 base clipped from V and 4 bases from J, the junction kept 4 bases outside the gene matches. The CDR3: CASSIVARGPDTQYF. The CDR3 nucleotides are TGTGCCAGTAGTATAGTGGCCAGGGGGCCAGATACGCAGTATTTT.

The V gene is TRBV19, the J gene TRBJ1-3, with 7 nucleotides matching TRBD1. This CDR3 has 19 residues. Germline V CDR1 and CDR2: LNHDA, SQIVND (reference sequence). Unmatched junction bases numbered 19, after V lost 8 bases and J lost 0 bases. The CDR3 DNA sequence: TGTGCCAGTGGAAAACTGTACCCGGGACAGCTCTACTCTGGAAACACCATATATTTT. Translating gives CASGKLYPGQLYSGNTIYF.

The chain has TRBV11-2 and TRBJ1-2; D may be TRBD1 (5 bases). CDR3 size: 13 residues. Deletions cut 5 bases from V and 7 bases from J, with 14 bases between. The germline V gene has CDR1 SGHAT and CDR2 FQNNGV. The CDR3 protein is CASSLPLGLGYTF. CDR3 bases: TGTGCCAGCAGCCTACCTTTGGGACTTGGCTACACCTTC.

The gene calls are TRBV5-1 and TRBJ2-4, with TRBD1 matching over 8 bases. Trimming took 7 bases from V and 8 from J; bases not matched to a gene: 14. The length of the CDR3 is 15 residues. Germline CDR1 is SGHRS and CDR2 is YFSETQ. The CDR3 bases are TGCGCCAGCGGAAGTGGACAGGGCCTAGGGGACATTCAGTACTTC. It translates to CASGSGQGLGDIQYF.

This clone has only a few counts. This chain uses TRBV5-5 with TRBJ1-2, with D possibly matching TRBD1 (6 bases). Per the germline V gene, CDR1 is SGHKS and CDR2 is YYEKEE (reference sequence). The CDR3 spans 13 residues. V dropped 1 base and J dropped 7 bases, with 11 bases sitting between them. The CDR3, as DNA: TGTGCCAGCAGCTTGCAAGGACAGTTTGGCTACACCTTC. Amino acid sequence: CASSLQGQFGYTF.

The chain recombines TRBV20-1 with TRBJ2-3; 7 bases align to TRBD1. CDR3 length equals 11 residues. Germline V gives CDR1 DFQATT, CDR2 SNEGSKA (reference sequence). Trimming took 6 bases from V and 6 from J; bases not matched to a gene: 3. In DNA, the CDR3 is TGCAGTGCCCTCAGGGGGGATACGCAGTATTTT. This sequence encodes CSALRGDTQYF.

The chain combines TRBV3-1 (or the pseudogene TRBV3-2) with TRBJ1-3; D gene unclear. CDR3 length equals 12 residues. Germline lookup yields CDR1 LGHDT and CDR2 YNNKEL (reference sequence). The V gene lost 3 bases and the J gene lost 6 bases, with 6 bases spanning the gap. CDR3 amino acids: CASSHQANTIYF. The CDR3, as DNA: TGTGCCAGCAGCCATCAAGCAAACACCATATATTTT.

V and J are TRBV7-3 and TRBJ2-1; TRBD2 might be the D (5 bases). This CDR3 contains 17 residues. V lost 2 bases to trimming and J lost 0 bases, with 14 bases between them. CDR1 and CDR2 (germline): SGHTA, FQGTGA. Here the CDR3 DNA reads TGTGCCAGCAGCTTACAGAGCGGAGAAAGCTCCTACAATGAGCAGTTCTTC. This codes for CASSLQSGESSYNEQFF.

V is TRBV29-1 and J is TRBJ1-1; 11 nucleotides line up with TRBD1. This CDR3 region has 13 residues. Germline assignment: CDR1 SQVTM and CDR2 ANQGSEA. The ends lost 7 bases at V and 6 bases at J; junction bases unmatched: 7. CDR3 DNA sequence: TGCAGCGCTCGGGGACAGGGGGATTCTGAAGCTTTCTTT. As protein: CSARGQGDSEAFF.

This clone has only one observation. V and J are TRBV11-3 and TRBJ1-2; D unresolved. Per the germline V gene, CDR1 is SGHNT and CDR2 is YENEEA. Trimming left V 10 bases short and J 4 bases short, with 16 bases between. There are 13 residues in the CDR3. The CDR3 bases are TGTGCCATCTTCCTCTGGCGGAGCTATGGCTACACCTTC. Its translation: CAIFLWRSYGYTF. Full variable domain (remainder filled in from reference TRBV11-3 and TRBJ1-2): EAGVVQSPRYKIIEKKQPVAFWCNPISGHNTLYWYLQNLGQGPELLIRYENEEAVDDSQLPKDRFSAERLKGVDSTLKIQPAELGDSAVYLCAIFLWRSYGYTFGSGTRLTVV.

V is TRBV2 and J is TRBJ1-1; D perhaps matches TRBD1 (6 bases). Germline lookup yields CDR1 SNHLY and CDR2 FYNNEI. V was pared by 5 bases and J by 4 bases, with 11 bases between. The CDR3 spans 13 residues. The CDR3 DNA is TGTGCCAGCAGTCCTACAGGGATCACTGAAGCTTTCTTT. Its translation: CASSPTGITEAFF.

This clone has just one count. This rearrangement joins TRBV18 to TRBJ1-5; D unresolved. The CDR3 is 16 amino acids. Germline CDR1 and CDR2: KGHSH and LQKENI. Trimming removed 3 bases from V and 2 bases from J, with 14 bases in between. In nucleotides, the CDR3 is TGTGCCAGCTCACCTGGCGTCCAGGTGGGCAATCAGCCCCAGCATTTT. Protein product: CASSPGVQVGNQPQHF.

CDR3 DNA: TGTGCCATCAGTTCCCACGACAGGGACCATCAGCCCCAGCATTTT. Encoded protein: CAISSHDRDHQPQHF. This sequence joins TRBV10-3 and TRBJ1-5, with 7 bases matching TRBD1. CDR3 length: 15 residues. Per germline, CDR1 ENHRY and CDR2 SYGVKD. With 5 bases clipped from V and 5 bases from J, the junction kept 9 bases outside the gene matches.